Presented here are 10 T cell receptor beta chains from one specimen sequenced in a study of blood T cell repertoires in COVID-19. TCRdb's table, derived via immunoSEQ multiplex PCR, lists solely in-frame clones and lacks some. The sample shows a few hundred thousand clones, approximately 84% of them seen only once. Specimen: PBMCs or T cells enriched from blood (not recorded which). These receptors originate from a woman aged 25 to 45 who had recovered from COVID-19.

The chain links TRBV27 to TRBJ1-5, with D perhaps TRBD1 (6 bases). Trimming removed 6 bases from V and 0 bases from J, with 12 bases in between. The germline gives CDR1 MNHEY, CDR2 SMNVEV (reference sequence). The CDR3 has 15 residues. The CDR3 here is CASSPGQISNQPQHF. The DNA of the CDR3 is TGTGCCAGCAGCCCCGGACAGATTAGCAATCAGCCCCAGCATTTT.

There are a few counts of this clone. This chain uses TRBV27 with TRBJ2-7; D perhaps matches TRBD1 (5 bases). This CDR3 is built from 14 residues. CDR1 and CDR2 (germline): MNHEY, SMNVEV (reference sequence). V was clipped by 6 bases and J by 4 bases, with 16 bases between them. The CDR3: CASSPRGFLYEQYF. In nucleotides, the CDR3 is TGTGCCAGCAGCCCAAGGGGCTTCCTATACGAGCAGTACTTC.

This chain links TRBV7-2 with TRBJ2-7, with 11 bases lining up with TRBD2. J gave up 2 bases and V 5 bases, and 8 bases lay outside the gene matches. CDR3 length: 16 amino acids. The germline V gene has CDR1 SGHTA and CDR2 FQGNSA. The DNA for the CDR3 is TGTGCCAGCAGCGCGCGACTAGCGGGGCTGACCTACGAGCAGTACTTC. Amino acids: CASSARLAGLTYEQYF.

The V gene is TRBV19, the J gene TRBJ2-1, with a possible D match to TRBD2 (5 bases). The V end was cut by 3 bases, the J end by 4 bases, with 13 bases between. Germline loops: CDR1 LNHDA, CDR2 SQIVND (reference sequence). The CDR3 loop spans 15 amino acids. The CDR3 sequence: CASSITILGYNEQFF. In DNA form, the CDR3 reads TGTGCCAGTAGTATTACCATACTAGGATACAATGAGCAGTTCTTC.

The chain joins TRBV30 to TRBJ1-1, with TRBD1 matching over 7 bases. This CDR3 is built from 15 residues. J gave up 7 bases and V 0 bases, and 11 bases lay outside the gene matches. Germline CDR1 reads GTSNPN; CDR2 reads SVGIG (reference sequence). The CDR3 loop reads CAWSVDRTGANEAFF. The CDR3 coding sequence is TGTGCCTGGAGTGTTGATAGAACAGGGGCTAATGAAGCTTTCTTT. The variable domain in full, with the rest retrieved from reference TRBV30 and TRBJ1-1, is SQTIHQWPATLVQPVGSPLSLECTVEGTSNPNLYWYRQAAGRGLQLLFYSVGIGQISSEVPQNLSASRPQDRQFILSSKKLLLSDSGFYLCAWSVDRTGANEAFFGQGTRLTVV.

The chain uses TRBV6-5 and TRBJ2-7, with D perhaps matching TRBD2 (5 bases). The CDR3 is 15 amino acids. Trimming took 7 bases from V and 2 from J, leaving 18 bases between them. Looked up from germline, CDR1 is MNHEY and CDR2 is SVGAGI. CDR3 DNA: TGTGCCAGCACCCCGGCAAAGGGAGCTACCTACGAGCAGTACTTC. Its translation is CASTPAKGATYEQYF.

CDR3 nucleotide sequence: TGTGCCAGCAGCTTAAAGGGTCCTAGCGGGAGTGTGGGGAATGAGCAGTTCTTC. Protein sequence: CASSLKGPSGSVGNEQFF. This chain connects TRBV7-2 to TRBJ2-1; 10 nucleotides match TRBD2. This CDR3 region has 18 residues. Germline V CDR1 and CDR2: SGHTA, FQGNSA. V shed 2 bases and J 7 bases; nucleotides not matched to a gene: 14.

This clone occurred once. CDR3 bases: TGTGCCAGCAGCCAGGGGAACACTGAAGCTTTCTTT. Amino acid sequence: CASSQGNTEAFF. The chain recombines TRBV5-6 with TRBJ1-1, with D perhaps TRBD1 (5 bases). V was cut by 4 bases and J by 1 base, with 5 bases left in between. CDR3 size: 12 residues. CDR1 SGHDT and CDR2 YYEEEE come from the germline V gene.

The chain couples TRBV12-3 or TRBV12-4 to TRBJ1-2; D is unclear. The germline V and J ends were trimmed by 6 bases and 4 bases, with 6 bases remaining between them. The CDR3 consists of 11 residues. The CDR3 nucleotides are TGTGCCAGCAGGCGGTCCTATGGCTACACCTTC. Protein sequence: CASRRSYGYTF.

The chain is built from TRBV28 and TRBJ1-2, with D possibly being TRBD1 (6 bases). The CDR3 extends over 15 amino acids. Germline V CDR1 and CDR2: MDHEN, SYDVKM. The V gene lost 5 bases and the J gene lost 2 bases, with 15 bases spanning the gap. CDR3 sequence: CASSAGGSKNYGYTF. CDR3 bases: TGTGCCAGCAGTGCTGGGGGCAGTAAAAACTATGGCTACACCTTC.